This T cell receptor (beta chain) was documented in a study of Ad26.COV2.S vaccination and SARS-CoV-2 variants. Whole-study findings and limits: There was a possibility that the TCR breadth and depth analyses underestimated total T cell responses.

Trimming took 4 bases from V and 3 from J; bases not matched to a gene: 12. Germline V lookup: CDR1 SGHDT, CDR2 YYEEEE. The CDR3 is made up of 17 amino acids. Comment on this clone: The antigen remains unidentified.

Assay used: immunoSEQ multiplex PCR; TCRdb lists only in-frame clones, some missing. Altogether hundreds of thousands of clones are present, 80% to 95% being singletons, with the ten largest covering 9% to 15%. The treatment here: about 20 received Ad26.COV2.S at low or high dose, single or two shots; a few received placebo; per-sample allocation not given. Sampling happened 63 days after the first vaccine or placebo injection. An Ad26 vector was used to express Wuhan-strain SARS-CoV-2 spike as the vaccine. This TCR came from a person aged 18-65 years who received the Ad26.COV2.S COVID-19 vaccine or a placebo. Material: peripheral blood, obtained in a trial of Ad26.COV2.S vaccine versus placebo. The V and J genes are TRBV5-6 and TRBJ1-5; TRBD1 matches 8 bases. CDR3 DNA: TGTGCCAGCAGCATCTTCAGGGGGCTGGCGGACAATCAGCCCCAGCATTTT. Translating gives CASSIFRGLADNQPQHF.